The next 15 T cell receptor beta chains were all read from a single sample in a study of cytomegalovirus exposure and HLA in healthy donors. The primer mix had 60 Vbeta and 13 Jbeta primers. Libraries were prepared by immunoSEQ multiplex PCR; TCRdb keeps only in-frame clonotypes and omits some of them. The sample consists of about 130,000 clones, 80% of them appearing once. The specimen sequenced was PBMCs. The source of these receptors is a woman aged 40 to 50 in good health and CMV-seronegative.

This chain joins TRBV6-1 and TRBJ1-1, with D uncertain. The CDR3 loop spans 12 amino acids. The ends were cut back, 7 bases at V and 7 bases at J, with 13 bases in the middle. Germline-derived CDR1 and CDR2 are MNHNS and SASEGT. The CDR3 region has the DNA TGTGCCAGCACCCCGAGGGCAGGTGAAGCTTTCTTT. Amino acid sequence: CASTPRAGEAFF.

The V gene is TRBV5-1, the J gene TRBJ1-6, with a possible D match to TRBD1 (6 bases). The CDR3 covers 16 residues. The germline V gene has CDR1 SGHRS and CDR2 YFSETQ. Trimming removed 3 bases at V and 4 bases at J, with 14 bases between. CDR3 sequence reads: CASSSSLGAYNSPLHF. CDR3 DNA: TGCGCCAGCAGCTCCTCACTGGGGGCTTATAATTCACCCCTCCACTTT.

This sequence joins TRBV5-1 and TRBJ2-5; 16 bases align to TRBD2. The J segment lost 5 bases and the V segment lost 7 bases, leaving 2 bases of the junction unmatched. The CDR3 is 14 amino acids. Germline CDR1 SGHRS, CDR2 YFSETQ. The CDR3 DNA is TGCGCCAGCGGGACTAGCGGGGGGGCCGAGACCCAGTACTTC. It yields the protein CASGTSGGAETQYF.

The chain joins TRBV2 to TRBJ2-1; 7 nucleotides line up with TRBD1. V dropped 6 bases and J dropped 3; count of bases not matched to a gene: 8. Germline CDR1 and CDR2: SNHLY and FYNNEI. This CDR3 contains 15 residues. The CDR3 loop reads CASRSGQIIYNEQFF. Here the CDR3 DNA reads TGTGCCAGCAGATCGGGACAGATTATCTACAATGAGCAGTTCTTC.

This chain joins TRBV28 and TRBJ2-1; TRBD2 is a possible D gene (6 bases). Germline CDR1 is MDHEN and CDR2 is SYDVKM. Trimming took off 7 bases at V and 9 bases at J, with 22 bases between the two ends. The CDR3 runs 15 residues. CDR3 in DNA: TGTGCCAGCACTCCCCCGGGGGTCCGAGCGGCTGAGCAGTTCTTC. This codes for CASTPPGVRAAEQFF.

The chain carries TRBV6-1 and TRBJ2-5; unclear D gene. CDR3 length: 16 amino acids. CDR1 and CDR2 from the germline V gene are MNHNS and SASEGT. Between the trimmed V and J ends, which lost 2 bases and 0 bases, there was a span of 13 bases. The CDR3 is CASSEPLEPYQETQYF. The CDR3 region has the DNA TGTGCCAGCAGTGAACCCCTGGAGCCCTACCAAGAGACCCAGTACTTC.

The gene calls are TRBV7-9 and TRBJ2-5; D possibly corresponds to TRBD2 (5 bases). This CDR3 contains 14 residues. V was cut by 2 bases and J by 5 bases, with 12 bases left in between. The germline V gene has CDR1 SEHNR and CDR2 FQNEAQ (reference sequence). The CDR3 protein is CASSLLASLETQYF. DNA of the CDR3: TGTGCCAGCAGCTTACTAGCATCTTTGGAGACCCAGTACTTC.

The chain carries TRBV2 and TRBJ2-1; a weak D match, TRBD1 (5 bases). V was shortened by 4 bases and J by 5 bases, with 12 bases between the two germline ends. This CDR3 is 14 amino acids long. CDR1 is SNHLY and CDR2 is FYNNEI in the germline V gene. CDR3 sequence (DNA): TGTGCCAGCAGTGGGCAAGGACACCACAATGAGCAGTTCTTC. It translates to CASSGQGHHNEQFF.

The chain has TRBV4-1 and TRBJ2-5, with 7 bases identical to TRBD1. V lost 4 bases, J lost 1 base, and 3 bases stayed unmatched. CDR1 and CDR2 from the germline V gene are MGHRA and YSYEKL. This CDR3 spans 14 amino acids. The CDR3 DNA sequence: TGCGCCAGCAGCCTAAGGACAGGCCAAGAGACCCAGTACTTC. It specifies CASSLRTGQETQYF.

The rearrangement joins TRBV6-6 to TRBJ2-1; D possibly corresponds to TRBD1 (5 bases). In germline, CDR1 is MNHNY, CDR2 SVGAGI (reference sequence). V was shortened by 0 bases and J by 4 bases, with 13 bases between the two germline ends. This CDR3 has 16 amino acids. The CDR3 loop is CASSYSKAGLYNEQFF. The CDR3 bases are TGTGCCAGCAGTTACTCGAAGGCAGGGTTGTACAATGAGCAGTTCTTC.

The chain links TRBV28 to TRBJ1-4, with 8 bases that match TRBD1. After removal of 6 bases from V and 6 bases from J, the junction contained 6 bases not matched to a gene. Germline V CDR1 and CDR2: MDHEN, SYDVKM. This CDR3 contains 14 residues. The CDR3 DNA reads as TGTGCCAGCAGCCCCGACAGGGGAGATGAAAAACTGTTTTTT. As protein: CASSPDRGDEKLFF.

The gene calls are TRBV29-1 and TRBJ2-1; TRBD2 aligns across 7 bases. In germline, CDR1 is SQVTM, CDR2 ANQGSEA. The CDR3 sequence is 14 residues long. Trimming cost V 4 bases and J 4 bases; bases outside gene matches: 7. The CDR3 DNA sequence: TGCAGCGTTGCAGAGGGAGGGCGATACAATGAGCAGTTCTTC. It encodes CSVAEGGRYNEQFF.

The chain uses TRBV29-1 and TRBJ2-3; D is perhaps TRBD2 (5 bases). The CDR3 consists of 13 residues. Germline V gene lookup returns CDR1 SQVTM and CDR2 ANQGSEA. Trimming pared 4 bases from V and 1 base from J, leaving 9 bases between. The CDR3 coding sequence is TGCAGCGTTGCATACGGGGGCACAGATACGCAGTATTTT. This translates into CSVAYGGTDTQYF.

V usage is TRBV15 and J usage is TRBJ2-5, with a tentative D call TRBD2 (6 bases). The CDR3 runs to 15 residues. V was cut by 1 base and J by 5 bases, with 14 bases left in between. Germline CDR1 is LNHNV and CDR2 is YYDKDF (reference sequence). The CDR3 is CATSRVGGDGETQYF. As DNA, the CDR3 is TGTGCCACCAGCAGAGTCGGGGGAGATGGCGAGACCCAGTACTTC.

The V gene is TRBV28, the J gene TRBJ1-4, with 9 bases fitting TRBD1. The CDR3 has 15 amino acids. Germline CDR1 and CDR2: MDHEN and SYDVKM. Losses at the gene ends were 6 bases for V and 5 bases for J; bases not matched to a gene: 7. The CDR3 nucleotides are TGTGCCAGCAGATATGGGGACAGGGTAAATGAAAAACTGTTTTTT. Translating it yields CASRYGDRVNEKLFF.